One sample yielded the 12 T cell receptor beta chains listed below, sequenced in a study of CD8 T cells in Susac syndrome. Random hexamers were used to reverse transcribe the RNA input (roughly 0.5 to 1 ug). TCRdb redid the calling of the immunoSEQ multiplex PCR reads with MiXCR, one entry per CDR3 protein. Of approximately 120,000 distinct CDR3 sequences in the sample, roughly 90% are singletons; the top ten hold about 0.12%. The sample consisted of CD8+ T cells from PBMCs. These receptors all come from a human donor in good health.

The DNA of the CDR3 is TGCAGCGCGGAAGAGACCCAGTACTTC. It translates to CSAEETQYF. V usage is TRBV29-1 and J usage is TRBJ2-5; D is ambiguous. This CDR3 region has 9 residues. V lost 7 bases and J 3 bases, leaving 3 bases between the germline ends. Germline loops: CDR1 SQVTM, CDR2 ANQGSEA.

This chain joins TRBV6-5 and TRBJ1-1, with 7 positions matching TRBD1. Unmatched junction bases numbered 9, after V lost 4 bases and J lost 10 bases. The CDR3 loop spans 13 amino acids. The germline gives CDR1 MNHEY, CDR2 SVGAGI. CDR3 in amino acids: CASSSNRGAGAFF. The CDR3 coding sequence is TGTGCCAGCAGTTCCAACAGGGGTGCAGGAGCTTTCTTT.

This sequence joins TRBV7-8 and TRBJ2-7; 9 bases are a match to TRBD2. This CDR3 has 14 residues. The germline V gene has CDR1 SGHVS and CDR2 FQNEAQ. V shed 1 base and J 2 bases; nucleotides not matched to a gene: 0. The DNA of the CDR3 is TGTGCCAGCAGCTTAGGCGGGGGGGCCTACGAGCAGTACTTC. Protein: CASSLGGGAYEQYF. The complete variable domain, with remaining parts taken from reference TRBV7-8 and TRBJ2-7, reads GAGVSQSPRYKVAKRGQDVALRCDPISGHVSLFWYQQALGQGPEFLTYFQNEAQLDKSGLPSDRFFAERPEGSVSTLKIQRTQQEDSAVYLCASSLGGGAYEQYFGPGTRLTVT.

The V gene is TRBV7-2, the J gene TRBJ2-7; 9 nucleotides match TRBD1. The V gene's germline CDR1 is SGHTA and CDR2 FQGNSA. The CDR3 loop spans 17 amino acids. V was clipped by 3 bases and J by 4 bases; unmatched bases: 13. CDR3 bases: TGTGCCAGCAGCTTTGGCTCTCCAGGGACAGGGATGTACGAGCAGTACTTC. It codes for CASSFGSPGTGMYEQYF.

This chain uses TRBV30 with TRBJ2-5; D perhaps matches TRBD2 (5 bases). This CDR3 is built from 13 residues. Germline CDR1 GTSNPN, CDR2 SVGIG (reference sequence). Between the trimmed V and J ends, which lost 0 bases and 3 bases, there was a span of 8 bases. The CDR3 sequence is CAWSVRGKETQYF. The CDR3 region has the DNA TGTGCCTGGAGTGTACGGGGTAAAGAGACCCAGTACTTC. Based on the CDR3 plus reference TRBV30 and TRBJ2-5, the full variable domain is SQTIHQWPATLVQPVGSPLSLECTVEGTSNPNLYWYRQAAGRGLQLLFYSVGIGQISSEVPQNLSASRPQDRQFILSSKKLLLSDSGFYLCAWSVRGKETQYFGPGTRLLVL.

This chain connects TRBV20-1 to TRBJ2-7; 7 bases line up with TRBD2. Germline loops: CDR1 DFQATT, CDR2 SNEGSKA (reference sequence). V was clipped by 0 bases and J by 4 bases; unmatched bases: 3. The CDR3 extends over 13 amino acids. The CDR3 spells CSAREASGYEQYF. The CDR3 nucleotides are TGCAGTGCTAGAGAGGCTAGCGGATACGAGCAGTACTTC.

The chain has TRBV5-1 and TRBJ2-1; 9 positions agree with TRBD1. Per the germline V gene, CDR1 is SGHRS and CDR2 is YFSETQ. Trimming cost V 4 bases and J 12 bases; bases outside gene matches: 11. The CDR3 covers 14 residues. The CDR3 nucleotides are TGCGCCAGCAGCCCAGGGACAGGGAGGGCTACGCAGTTCTTC. Protein sequence: CASSPGTGRATQFF.

The V call is TRBV6-1, the J call TRBJ2-7; 7 bases map to TRBD1. Germline-derived CDR1 and CDR2 are MNHNS and SASEGT. V shed 6 bases, J shed 3 bases, and the junction held 14 bases outside the gene matches. This CDR3 region has 16 residues. The DNA for the CDR3 is TGTGCCAGCAGCATTCTACCGGGACAGTCACTCTACGAGCAGTACTTC. Protein product: CASSILPGQSLYEQYF.

V is TRBV6-5 and J is TRBJ1-1, with a possible D match to TRBD1 (6 bases). Germline-derived CDR1 and CDR2 are MNHEY and SVGAGI. This CDR3 spans 15 amino acids. V gave up 6 bases and J gave up 1 base, with 15 bases separating them. CDR3 amino acids: CASRGPGGWNTEAFF. The CDR3 DNA follows: TGTGCCAGCAGGGGCCCTGGGGGCTGGAACACTGAAGCTTTCTTT.

The chain joins TRBV21-1 to TRBJ2-2; the table names TRBD1, a call not compared with the DNA. TRBV21-1 is termed a pseudogene. The CDR3 runs 18 residues. The CDR3 reads CASSNLIDRAGNTGELFF. The CDR3 DNA reads TGTGCCAGCAGCAACCTGATAGACAGGGCAGGGAACACCGGGGAGCTGTTTTTT.

CDR3 residues: CASSSSGRGSYNEQFF. The CDR3 DNA follows: TGTGCCAGCAGCTCGAGCGGGAGAGGGTCCTACAATGAGCAGTTCTTC. The chain is built from TRBV7-2 and TRBJ2-1; 8 bases line up with TRBD2. The CDR3 covers 16 residues. V lost 4 bases to trimming and J lost 1 base; unmatched junction nucleotides: 6. Germline-derived CDR1 and CDR2 are SGHTA and FQGNSA.

This rearrangement joins TRBV30 to TRBJ2-1; a weak D match, TRBD1 (5 bases). This CDR3 is 11 amino acids long. The germline gives CDR1 GTSNPN, CDR2 SVGIG (reference sequence). The V end lost 2 bases, the J end lost 10 bases, and 9 bases lay between the germline ends. CDR3 residues: CAWSYQGEQFF. CDR3 coding DNA: TGTGCCTGGAGTTATCAGGGAGAGCAGTTCTTC. The variable domain in full, completed from reference TRBV30 and TRBJ2-1, reads SQTIHQWPATLVQPVGSPLSLECTVEGTSNPNLYWYRQAAGRGLQLLFYSVGIGQISSEVPQNLSASRPQDRQFILSSKKLLLSDSGFYLCAWSYQGEQFFGPGTRLTVL.